These 27 T cell receptor beta chains were all obtained from the same sample, sequenced in a study of blood T cell repertoires in COVID-19. Using immunoSEQ multiplex PCR, the repertoire was profiled, and TCRdb retains in-frame clones only, with some absent. This sample carries about 170,000 clones, about 80% of them seen once, and the ten largest clones take around 2%. Specimen: peripheral blood. The receptor set was obtained from a woman of 80 years or more with acute or convalescent COVID-19.

Note on this clone: This CDR3 is also generated by other DNA sequences in the sample. This sequence joins TRBV2 and TRBJ1-4; tentative D call: TRBD1 (5 bases). V was shortened by 6 bases and J by 5 bases, with 13 bases between the two germline ends. Germline V gene data show CDR1 as SNHLY and CDR2 as FYNNEI. This CDR3 region has 14 residues. CDR3 bases: TGTGCCAGCAGGACTGGCGGGGCCAATGAAAAACTGTTTTTT. It encodes CASRTGGANEKLFF.

This rearrangement joins TRBV15 to TRBJ1-5; 9 bases align to TRBD1. V shed 3 bases, J shed 7 bases, and the junction held 4 bases outside the gene matches. The CDR3 has 14 amino acids. The V gene's germline CDR1 is LNHNV and CDR2 YYDKDF (reference sequence). CDR3 nucleotide sequence: TGTGCCACCAGCAGGGACAGGGGAAACCAGCCCCAGCATTTT. Protein: CATSRDRGNQPQHF.

V is TRBV10-2 and J is TRBJ2-7; 7 nucleotides line up with TRBD1. Germline trimming cut 6 bases from V and 4 bases from J; bases unmatched to any gene: 9. The CDR3 totals 14 residues. Germline loops: CDR1 WSHSY, CDR2 SAAADI. CDR3 sequence reads: CASRDRKSGYEQYF. Written as DNA, the CDR3 is TGCGCCAGCAGGGACAGGAAATCGGGTTACGAGCAGTACTTC.

In regard to this clone: Mismatch with germline at one junction end may stem from a read error. The CDR3 loop is CAISRGKGYNSPLHF. The CDR3 region has the DNA TGTGCCATCAGTCGGGGTAAGGGTTATAATTCACCCCTCCACTTT. The V and J genes are TRBV6-7 and TRBJ1-6; D gene uncertain. Being an ORF, TRBV6-7 has a function that is uncertain. CDR3 length equals 15 residues.

The CDR3 spells CASSMTGDTEAFF. The CDR3 DNA reads TGTGCCAGCAGTATGACAGGGGACACTGAAGCTTTCTTT. The V gene is TRBV27, the J gene TRBJ1-1; 8 positions agree with TRBD1. Germline V CDR1 and CDR2: MNHEY, SMNVEV (reference sequence). CDR3 length equals 13 residues. V shed 5 bases, J shed 3 bases, and the junction held 2 bases outside the gene matches.

This chain uses TRBV5-6 with TRBJ2-7, with no clear D. V lost 0 bases to trimming and J lost 2 bases, with 12 bases between them. The CDR3 contains 15 residues. Germline-derived CDR1 and CDR2 are SGHDT and YYEEEE. CDR3: CASSLEGSFTYEQYF. The CDR3 DNA follows: TGTGCCAGCAGCTTGGAAGGTAGCTTCACCTACGAGCAGTACTTC. Drawing the rest from reference TRBV5-6 and TRBJ2-7, the complete variable domain is DAGVTQSPTHLIKTRGQQVTLRCSPKSGHDTVSWYQQALGQGPQFIFQYYEEEERQRGNFPDRFSGHQFPNYSSELNVNALLLGDSALYLCASSLEGSFTYEQYFGPGTRLTVT.

The rearrangement joins TRBV5-1 to TRBJ2-7, with D perhaps TRBD1 (5 bases). Germline CDR1 SGHRS, CDR2 YFSETQ. V lost 3 bases to trimming and J lost 4 bases, with 14 bases between them. The CDR3 consists of 14 residues. The CDR3 sequence: CASSYDSLRYEQYF. The CDR3 DNA reads as TGCGCCAGCAGCTATGACAGTTTGAGGTACGAGCAGTACTTC.

This rearrangement joins TRBV11-3 to TRBJ1-6; D perhaps matches TRBD1 (6 bases). CDR1 and CDR2 (germline): SGHNT, YENEEA. This CDR3 is built from 19 residues. Trimming took 3 bases from V and 3 from J, leaving 21 bases between them. CDR3 in amino acids: CASSFSKQGPRGYNSPLHF. In nucleotides, the CDR3 is TGTGCCAGCAGCTTCAGTAAACAGGGTCCTAGGGGCTATAATTCACCCCTCCACTTT.

This clone was picked up a small number of times. This sample includes further DNA sequences coding for the same CDR3. This chain joins TRBV5-1 and TRBJ2-1, with 12 bases that match TRBD2. The ends lost 4 bases at V and 3 bases at J; junction bases unmatched: 5. The CDR3 runs 16 residues. Germline values: CDR1 SGHRS, CDR2 YFSETQ. The CDR3 DNA sequence: TGCGCCAGCAGCGCTAGGACTAGCGGGAACTACAATGAGCAGTTCTTC. Its protein is CASSARTSGNYNEQFF.

The V gene is TRBV7-9, the J gene TRBJ2-7, with 8 bases aligning to TRBD1. J gave up 2 bases and V 0 bases, and 3 bases lay outside the gene matches. The germline V gene encodes CDR1 SEHNR and CDR2 FQNEAQ (reference sequence). The CDR3 is 15 residues long. Here the CDR3 reads CASSLASGGPYEQYF. The CDR3 DNA reads as TGTGCCAGCAGCTTAGCGTCAGGGGGCCCCTACGAGCAGTACTTC.

The gene calls are TRBV21-1 and TRBJ1-1; TRBD1 is the table's D call and was not checked against the DNA. TRBV21-1 is listed as a pseudogene. The CDR3 is made up of 14 amino acids. The CDR3 nucleotides read TGTGCCAGCAGCCTCCGAACAGGGAACACTGAAGCTTTCTTT. Amino acids: CASSLRTGNTEAFF.

The chain links TRBV24-1 to TRBJ2-2; D is undetermined. V shed 5 bases and J shed 8 bases, with 8 bases lying between them. This CDR3 has 12 amino acids. CDR1 KGHDR and CDR2 SFDVKD come from the germline V gene. CDR3 coding DNA: TGTGCCACCAGTGGAAGCGCGGGGGAGCTGTTTTTT. Translating gives CATSGSAGELFF.

This clone was recorded only once. In the same sample, other DNA sequences code for this CDR3. V is TRBV6-5 and J is TRBJ2-7; 7 nucleotides agree with TRBD1. Looked up from germline, CDR1 is MNHEY and CDR2 is SVGAGI. CDR3 length equals 14 residues. The ends lost 5 bases at V and 1 base at J; junction bases unmatched: 5. The CDR3 DNA reads as TGTGCCAGCAGTACCGGGACAGCGTCCTACGAGCAGTACTTC. This sequence encodes CASSTGTASYEQYF.

The chain combines TRBV5-1 with TRBJ2-2; 8 positions agree with TRBD2. Trimming took 3 bases from V and 4 from J; bases not matched to a gene: 5. The germline gives CDR1 SGHRS, CDR2 YFSETQ. The CDR3 covers 15 residues. CDR3: CASSSVAGGTGELFF. The CDR3 DNA is TGCGCCAGCAGCTCGGTGGCGGGGGGCACCGGGGAGCTGTTTTTT.

The gene calls are TRBV18 and TRBJ1-3; 9 positions match TRBD1. The length of the CDR3 is 16 residues. The J segment lost 2 bases and the V segment lost 3 bases, leaving 5 bases of the junction unmatched. Germline lookup yields CDR1 KGHSH and CDR2 LQKENI. As DNA, the CDR3 is TGTGCCAGCTCACCCCGGGACAGGGTTACTGGAAACACCATATATTTT. Residues: CASSPRDRVTGNTIYF.

This rearrangement joins TRBV3-1 (or the pseudogene TRBV3-2) to TRBJ1-1, with D hard to call. The ends were cut back, 4 bases at V and 4 bases at J, with 10 bases in the middle. The CDR3 covers 13 residues. Germline V gene lookup returns CDR1 LGHDT and CDR2 YNNKEL (reference sequence). The CDR3 here is CASSLRIGTEAFF. The CDR3 DNA is TGTGCCAGCAGCCTCCGAATCGGCACTGAAGCTTTCTTT.

The chain uses TRBV7-2 and TRBJ2-3, with 12 bases fitting TRBD2. V trimming: 3 bases; J trimming: 1 base; junction bases outside the gene matches: 5. The CDR3 covers 17 residues. Germline V CDR1 and CDR2: SGHTA, FQGNSA. The CDR3 is CASSFVLAGGRTDTQYF. Written as DNA, the CDR3 is TGTGCCAGCAGCTTTGTACTAGCGGGGGGACGCACAGATACGCAGTATTTT.

This clone was detected once. The V call is TRBV7-2, the J call TRBJ2-1; maybe TRBD2 (6 bases). The CDR3 length is 16 residues. Deletions cut 5 bases from V and 0 bases from J, with 14 bases between. Germline V gene sequence: CDR1 SGHTA, CDR2 FQGNSA. The CDR3, as DNA: TGTGCCAGCAGCCGGGACTCTGGGAGCTCCTACAATGAGCAGTTCTTC. This codes for CASSRDSGSSYNEQFF.

This clone was counted once. The J gene is TRBJ2-3, the V gene TRBV5-4; D is ambiguous. With 4 bases removed from V and 2 bases from J, the gap between germline ends came to 17 bases. The length of the CDR3 is 16 residues. In germline, CDR1 is SGHNT, CDR2 YYREEE (reference sequence). The CDR3, as DNA: TGTGCCAGCAGCCCCACCGGTCCCCTTATCACAGATACGCAGTATTTT. This translates into CASSPTGPLITDTQYF.

This clone was detected a few times. The genes are TRBV7-6 and TRBJ2-7, with 9 bases matching TRBD1. This CDR3 spans 15 amino acids. CDR1 and CDR2 from the germline V gene are SGHVS and FNYEAQ. After removal of 4 bases from V and 6 bases from J, the junction contained 10 bases not matched to a gene. The CDR3 DNA is TGTGCCAGCAGCTCAGACACCGGGACAGGGCTCGAGCAGTACTTC. Its translation: CASSSDTGTGLEQYF.

The chain joins TRBV28 to TRBJ1-1, with D possibly matching TRBD1 (5 bases). The CDR3 totals 15 residues. In germline, CDR1 is MDHEN, CDR2 SYDVKM. Trimming cost V 5 bases and J 10 bases, with 23 bases left between them. The chain's CDR3 is CASSRVTGVPPSAFF. Here the CDR3 DNA reads TGTGCCAGCAGTAGAGTAACAGGAGTCCCTCCTTCAGCTTTCTTT.

This clone occurred a few times. The genes are TRBV19 and TRBJ1-5, with D unresolved. V lost 0 bases and J 5 bases, leaving 5 bases between the germline ends. CDR1 and CDR2 (germline): LNHDA, SQIVND (reference sequence). The CDR3 covers 13 residues. CDR3 nucleotide sequence: TGTGCCAGTAGTATAGATCTTGATCAGCCCCAGCATTTT. Amino acids: CASSIDLDQPQHF.

This clone appeared once. The chain joins TRBV3-1 (or the pseudogene TRBV3-2) to TRBJ1-3; possible D gene TRBD1, 6 bases. CDR1 and CDR2 (germline): LGHDT, YNNKEL (reference sequence). V lost 0 bases and J 4 bases, leaving 13 bases between the germline ends. This CDR3 comprises 16 residues. CDR3 sequence reads: CASSQDKQGRGNTIYF. The CDR3 nucleotides are TGTGCCAGCAGCCAAGATAAACAGGGTAGGGGAAACACCATATATTTT.

V and J are TRBV7-2 and TRBJ1-2; 9 nucleotides line up with TRBD1. V lost 5 bases, J lost 4 bases, and 5 bases stayed unmatched. The CDR3 is 14 residues long. From germline, CDR1 is SGHTA and CDR2 FQGNSA. In DNA, the CDR3 is TGTGCCAGCAGCCCCAGACAGGGGGGCTATGGCTACACCTTC. As protein: CASSPRQGGYGYTF.

The chain's CDR3 is CASSVVAGAADTQYF. CDR3 sequence (DNA): TGTGCCAGCAGCGTTGTAGCGGGAGCAGCAGATACGCAGTATTTT. The chain combines TRBV7-2 with TRBJ2-3, with 9 bases matching TRBD2. The CDR3 loop spans 15 amino acids. V lost 5 bases to trimming and J lost 4 bases; unmatched junction nucleotides: 7. Germline CDR1 SGHTA, CDR2 FQGNSA.

The chain carries TRBV7-9 and TRBJ1-1, with D possibly TRBD1 on 6 matching bases. The length of the CDR3 is 16 residues. The germline gives CDR1 SEHNR, CDR2 FQNEAQ (reference sequence). V was cut by 5 bases and J by 5 bases, with 21 bases left in between. The CDR3 DNA reads TGTGCCAGCAGCGTGCAGGCGGGGGCCCGAGGGACTGAAGCTTTCTTT. Translated: CASSVQAGARGTEAFF.

This chain uses TRBV23-1 with TRBJ2-1; 7 bases fit TRBD1. TRBV23-1 is treated as an ORF (open reading frame) with a function not yet certain. J gave up 6 bases and V 4 bases, and 12 bases lay outside the gene matches. The CDR3 runs to 16 residues. The CDR3, as DNA: TGCGCCAGCAGTCCCCCCGGGACAGTAAAACCCAATGAGCAGTTCTTC. Translated: CASSPPGTVKPNEQFF.